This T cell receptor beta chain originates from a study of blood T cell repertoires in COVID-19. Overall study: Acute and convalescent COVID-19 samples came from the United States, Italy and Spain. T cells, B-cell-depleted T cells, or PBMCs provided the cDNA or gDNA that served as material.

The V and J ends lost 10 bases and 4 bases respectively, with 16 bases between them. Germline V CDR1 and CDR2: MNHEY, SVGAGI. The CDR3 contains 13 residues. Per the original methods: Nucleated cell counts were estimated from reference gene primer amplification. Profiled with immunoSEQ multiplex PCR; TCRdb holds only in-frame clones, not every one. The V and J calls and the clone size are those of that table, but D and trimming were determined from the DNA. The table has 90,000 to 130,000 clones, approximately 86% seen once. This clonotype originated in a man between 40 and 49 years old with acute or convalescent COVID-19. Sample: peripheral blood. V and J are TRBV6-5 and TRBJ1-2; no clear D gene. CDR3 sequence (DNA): TGTGCCACCGCTTGGCCACCTGGCTATGGCTACACCTTC. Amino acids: CATAWPPGYGYTF.